These 22 T cell receptor beta chains came from one sample sequenced in a study of a mutant IDH1 vaccine in newly diagnosed glioma. Profiled with immunoSEQ multiplex PCR; TCRdb holds only in-frame clones, not every one. The table has tens of thousands of clones, roughly 74% seen once. No antigen is known for these receptors. Time point defined: week 35, safety follow-up. Vaccine doses each comprised 300 ug of mutant IDH1 20-mer peptide, with topical imiquimod. Sequences were derived from PBMCs, sampled from a glioma patient whose treatment included an IDH1 peptide vaccine. These receptors came from a man aged 50 to 59 with glioma.

The chain combines TRBV15 with TRBJ1-2, with D maybe TRBD1 (6 bases). The germline V and J ends were trimmed by 5 bases and 2 bases, with 18 bases remaining between them. The germline V gene has CDR1 LNHNV and CDR2 YYDKDF (reference sequence). This CDR3 is built from 16 residues. The CDR3, as DNA: TGTGCCACCAGCTTTCGTTCCGGGCAGGGGAACTATGGCTACACCTTC. As protein: CATSFRSGQGNYGYTF.

This chain links TRBV5-4 with TRBJ1-1; no firm D call. Germline CDR1 reads SGHNT; CDR2 reads YYREEE (reference sequence). V lost 3 bases and J lost 1, with 7 bases in between. CDR3 length equals 13 residues. The CDR3: CASSSYGNTEAFF. DNA for the CDR3: TGTGCCAGCAGCTCGTACGGGAACACTGAAGCTTTCTTT.

The V gene is TRBV29-1, the J gene TRBJ2-1, with 8 bases aligning to TRBD2. Germline V CDR1 and CDR2: SQVTM, ANQGSEA. V shed 5 bases and J 3 bases; nucleotides not matched to a gene: 3. The CDR3 covers 13 residues. CDR3 sequence: CSVSGGYYNEQFF. CDR3 bases: TGCAGCGTTAGCGGGGGCTACTACAATGAGCAGTTCTTC.

V is TRBV6-5 and J is TRBJ2-3; 9 bases fit TRBD1. Germline CDR1 is MNHEY and CDR2 is SVGAGI. V was pared by 6 bases and J by 3 bases, with 4 bases of the junction left unmatched. The CDR3 runs 14 residues. In DNA, the CDR3 is TGTGCCAGCAGCCCCGGACAGGGGACAGATACGCAGTATTTT. Its translation is CASSPGQGTDTQYF.

The CDR3, as DNA: TGTGCCAGCAGCCCCAGACAGGGAAACAATCAGCCCCAGCATTTT. Translated, it gives CASSPRQGNNQPQHF. The chain carries TRBV7-2 and TRBJ1-5; TRBD1 aligns across 7 bases. This CDR3 contains 15 residues. Losses at the gene ends were 5 bases for V and 3 bases for J; bases not matched to a gene: 7. Germline loops: CDR1 SGHTA, CDR2 FQGNSA.

The chain couples TRBV7-9 to TRBJ1-2; 8 bases match TRBD1. Looked up from germline, CDR1 is SEHNR and CDR2 is FQNEAQ (reference sequence). The CDR3 contains 14 residues. Trimming removed 4 bases from V and 6 bases from J; junction bases left unmatched: 7. CDR3 sequence: CASSWEGRGHGYTF. The CDR3 region has the DNA TGTGCCAGCAGCTGGGAGGGCAGGGGGCATGGCTACACCTTC.

This chain joins TRBV5-8 and TRBJ2-5, with D unresolved. Looked up from germline, CDR1 is SGHTS and CDR2 is YDEGEE. V lost 1 base and J 1 base, leaving 11 bases between the germline ends. This CDR3 has 15 residues. The CDR3 sequence: CASSLPGGIQETQYF. The CDR3 bases are TGTGCCAGCAGCTTGCCGGGCGGAATCCAAGAGACCCAGTACTTC. Full variable domain (rest looked up from reference TRBV5-8 and TRBJ2-5): EAGVTQSPTHLIKTRGQQATLRCSPISGHTSVYWYQQALGLGLQFLLWYDEGEERNRGNFPPRFSGRQFPNYSSELNVNALELEDSALYLCASSLPGGIQETQYFGPGTRLLVL.

The gene calls are TRBV30 and TRBJ2-3, with 9 bases that match TRBD2. V lost 5 bases to trimming and J lost 1 base; unmatched junction nucleotides: 10. The CDR3 loop spans 16 amino acids. The V gene's germline CDR1 is GTSNPN and CDR2 SVGIG (reference sequence). The CDR3 coding sequence is TGTGCCTGGTGGGGCGGGGGGGGAAGGGGCACAGATACGCAGTATTTT. Its translation: CAWWGGGGRGTDTQYF.

This rearrangement joins TRBV15 to TRBJ2-7, with TRBD1 identical over 8 bases. After removal of 5 bases from V and 3 bases from J, the junction contained 0 bases not matched to a gene. This CDR3 spans 12 amino acids. Germline loops: CDR1 LNHNV, CDR2 YYDKDF (reference sequence). This CDR3 is CATSGQGYEQYF. The DNA of the CDR3 is TGTGCCACCAGCGGACAGGGCTACGAGCAGTACTTC.

The rearrangement links TRBV7-3 to TRBJ2-1; 11 bases match TRBD2. The CDR3 has 14 amino acids. Germline CDR1 and CDR2: SGHTA and FQGTGA. Unmatched junction bases numbered 4, after V lost 5 bases and J lost 7 bases. CDR3: CASSPGLAVNEQFF. CDR3 coding DNA: TGTGCCAGCAGCCCGGGACTAGCGGTTAATGAGCAGTTCTTC.

The chain has TRBV19 and TRBJ2-5; TRBD2 aligns across 10 bases. Losses at the gene ends were 4 bases for V and 2 bases for J; bases not matched to a gene: 1. Per germline, CDR1 LNHDA and CDR2 SQIVND (reference sequence). This CDR3 comprises 14 residues. DNA for the CDR3: TGTGCCAGTAGTAGTAGCGGGGGGCAAGAGACCCAGTACTTC. Translating gives CASSSSGGQETQYF.

The gene calls are TRBV5-1 and TRBJ2-5, with D perhaps TRBD1 or TRBD2 (5 bases each). V gave up 3 bases and J gave up 2 bases, with 17 bases separating them. The CDR3 is 16 residues long. CDR1 is SGHRS and CDR2 is YFSETQ in the germline V gene. The CDR3 region is CASSSRDGARQETQYF. CDR3 nucleotides: TGCGCCAGCAGCTCACGGGACGGCGCGAGACAAGAGACCCAGTACTTC.

This clone was seen a few times. The rearrangement uses TRBV19 and TRBJ2-2, with 8 bases aligning to TRBD2. V lost 7 bases to trimming and J lost 4 bases; unmatched junction nucleotides: 5. The CDR3 runs 14 residues. CDR1 and CDR2 from the germline V gene are LNHDA and SQIVND (reference sequence). DNA of the CDR3: TGTGCCAGTAAGCGGGGGCATAGCACCGGGGAGCTGTTTTTT. Protein: CASKRGHSTGELFF.

The gene calls are TRBV6-6 and TRBJ2-3, with D perhaps matching TRBD1 or TRBD2 (5 bases each). V was shortened by 4 bases and J by 1 base, with 12 bases between the two germline ends. CDR1 and CDR2 (germline): MNHNY, SVGAGI (reference sequence). The CDR3 covers 15 residues. The CDR3 spells CASSFLEGRTDTQYF. The CDR3 DNA is TGTGCCAGCAGTTTCCTTGAGGGACGCACAGATACGCAGTATTTT.

This clone has a handful of counts. The chain uses TRBV28 and TRBJ1-2; D gene uncertain. This CDR3 is built from 13 residues. Germline-derived CDR1 and CDR2 are MDHEN and SYDVKM. Trimming left V 4 bases short and J 6 bases short, with 12 bases between. CDR3 sequence: CASSSGRFHGYTF. Here the CDR3 DNA reads TGTGCCAGCAGTTCGGGGAGATTCCATGGCTACACCTTC.

This clone was observed a few times. The chain recombines TRBV29-1 with TRBJ2-5; unclear D gene. The germline CDR1 and CDR2 sequences are SQVTM and ANQGSEA. The CDR3 loop spans 12 amino acids. V was trimmed by 4 bases and J by 5 bases, leaving 11 bases between them. The CDR3 spells CSVVGRWETQYF. DNA for the CDR3: TGCAGCGTTGTAGGAAGGTGGGAGACCCAGTACTTC.

V and J are TRBV9 and TRBJ2-1, with a possible D match to TRBD1 (6 bases). The germline CDR1 and CDR2 sequences are SGDLS and YYNGEE. V was cut by 2 bases and J by 11 bases, with 14 bases left in between. The CDR3 is made up of 13 amino acids. DNA for the CDR3: TGTGCCAGCAGCGTCCGGGACACCGTCCAGCAGTTCTTC. Its translation is CASSVRDTVQQFF.

The chain is built from TRBV4-1 and TRBJ1-5; D remains ambiguous. There are 15 residues in the CDR3. CDR1 is MGHRA, CDR2 YSYEKL, per germline. V lost 1 base and J lost 4, with 11 bases in between. For the CDR3, the DNA is TGCGCCAGCAGCCAAGCCCAGGAAGAAAATCAGCCCCAGCATTTT. Translation: CASSQAQEENQPQHF.

The chain carries TRBV25-1 and TRBJ1-2; D is perhaps TRBD1 (5 bases). V lost 4 bases and J 8 bases, leaving 14 bases between the germline ends. Germline V gives CDR1 MGHDK, CDR2 SYGVNS. This CDR3 has 13 amino acids. Here the CDR3 reads CASSGDLLRGYTF. In DNA form, the CDR3 reads TGTGCCAGCAGTGGGGACCTCCTTCGGGGCTACACCTTC.

Comment on this clone: A read error may account for a junction end that differs from germline. The CDR3 sequence is CASSLGRGHSRELLF. The CDR3 DNA is TGTGCCAGCAGCTTAGGCCGCGGACATTCCCGGGAGCTGCTTTTT. The V gene is TRBV7-9, the J gene TRBJ2-2, with a weak D call TRBD2 (6 bases). This CDR3 is 15 amino acids long. The germline gives CDR1 SEHNR, CDR2 FQNEAQ (reference sequence).

This clone was recorded once. This chain links TRBV5-6 with TRBJ2-2; 8 bases line up with TRBD1. V was clipped by 1 base and J by 6 bases; unmatched bases: 11. Per the germline V gene, CDR1 is SGHDT and CDR2 is YYEEEE. This CDR3 contains 17 residues. CDR3 sequence: CASSLFDRGSRAGELFF. The CDR3 DNA reads as TGTGCCAGCAGCTTGTTCGACAGGGGATCTAGGGCCGGGGAGCTGTTTTTT.

This chain joins TRBV5-1 and TRBJ1-1, with D tentatively TRBD1 (5 bases). V lost 7 bases, J lost 8 bases, and 21 bases lay in between. CDR1 and CDR2 (germline): SGHRS, YFSETQ. CDR3 size: 14 residues. CDR3 residues: CASGLGQGSTEAFF. As DNA, the CDR3 is TGCGCCAGCGGCCTGGGGCAGGGCTCTACCGAAGCTTTCTTT.